The table lists the clone carrying this T cell receptor beta chain with a few counts. A much larger clonotype is one base distant, so this may be a read error. This same CDR3 is encoded by further DNA sequences in the sample. With roughly 200,000 irradiated, violet-dye-labeled stimulator cells, roughly 200,000 CFSE-labeled responder cells were plated. CD4 and CD8 responders that proliferated in the reaction were FACS-sorted. Looked up from germline, CDR1 is LGHNA and CDR2 is YSLEER. This CDR3 has 13 amino acids. V was pared by 4 bases and J by 8 bases, with 11 bases between. Produced via immunoSEQ multiplex PCR; TCRdb's table is partial and in-frame only. The sample comprises 7,000 to 10,000 clones, 27% of which are singletons, and roughly 5.3% rests with the top ten. This sample stems from a study of graft-versus-host responses after intestinal transplantation. Notes on the study in general: In patients with graft-donor T cell macrochimerism, allograft graft-versus-host to host-versus-graft clonal ratios were high.

The chain employs TRBV4-3 and TRBJ1-4, with D unclear. The sequence came from a human patient who was an organ donor for intestinal transplantation. The sequencing used alloreactive CD8+ T cells from a mixed lymphocyte reaction culture, collected before transplantation. Subset given: CFSE-low proliferating T cells sorted from approximately 6-day pre-transplant mixed lymphocyte reaction (GvH or HvG direction). The CDR3 sequence: CASSPRLGEKLFF. The CDR3 nucleotides are TGCGCCAGCAGCCCGCGGCTGGGGGAAAAACTGTTTTTT.